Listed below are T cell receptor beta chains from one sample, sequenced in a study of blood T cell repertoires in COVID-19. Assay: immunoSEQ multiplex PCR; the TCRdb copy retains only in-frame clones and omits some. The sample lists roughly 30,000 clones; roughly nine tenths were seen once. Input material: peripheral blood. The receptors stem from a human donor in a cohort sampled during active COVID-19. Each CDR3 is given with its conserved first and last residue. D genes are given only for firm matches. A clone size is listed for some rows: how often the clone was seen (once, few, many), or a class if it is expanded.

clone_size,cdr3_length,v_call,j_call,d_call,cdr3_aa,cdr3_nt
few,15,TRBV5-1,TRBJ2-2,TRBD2,CASNPTSANTGELFF,TGCGCCAGCAACCCTACTAGCGCGAACACCGGGGAGCTGTTTTTT
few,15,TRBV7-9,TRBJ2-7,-,CASSPPGQLFYEQYF,TGTGCCAGCAGTCCCCCCGGACAGCTCTTCTACGAGCAGTACTTC
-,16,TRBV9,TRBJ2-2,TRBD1,CASSEHSGGLTGELFF,TGTGCCAGCAGCGAACACTCAGGGGGCCTGACCGGGGAGCTGTTTTTT
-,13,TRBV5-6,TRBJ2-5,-,CASSFKAEETQYF,TGTGCCAGCAGCTTTAAAGCGGAAGAGACCCAGTACTTC
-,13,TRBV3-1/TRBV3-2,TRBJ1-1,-,CASSNTGNTEAFF,TGTGCCAGCAGCAATACCGGGAACACTGAAGCTTTCTTT
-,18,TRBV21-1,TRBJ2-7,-,CASSIARATSGTPYEQYF,TGTGCCAGCAGCATCGCCCGGGCAACCAGCGGGACCCCCTACGAGCAGTACTTC
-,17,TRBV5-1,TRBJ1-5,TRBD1,CASSPEPTGQSNQPQHF,TGCGCCAGCAGCCCGGAACCGACAGGGCAGAGCAATCAGCCCCAGCATTTT
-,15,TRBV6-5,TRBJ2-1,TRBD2,CASSQTSGVPNEQFF,TGTGCCAGCAGTCAGACTAGCGGAGTACCCAATGAGCAGTTCTTC
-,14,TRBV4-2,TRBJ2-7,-,CASSQGVSLVEQYF,TGTGCCAGCAGCCAAGGAGTATCCCTGGTGGAGCAGTACTTC
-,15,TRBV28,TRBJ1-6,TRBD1,CASSPGGQVNSPLHF,TGTGCCAGCAGTCCCGGGGGACAGGTGAATTCACCCCTCCACTTT
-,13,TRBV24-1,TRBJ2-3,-,CATSDLYRDTQYF,TGTGCCACCAGTGATTTGTATCGAGATACGCAGTATTTT
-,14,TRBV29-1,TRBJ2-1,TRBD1,CSVQRDREYNEQFF,TGCAGCGTTCAAAGAGACAGGGAGTACAATGAGCAGTTCTTC
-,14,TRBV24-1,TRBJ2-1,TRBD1,CATSEETGTFGQFF,TGTGCCACCAGTGAGGAGACAGGGACGTTTGGGCAGTTCTTC
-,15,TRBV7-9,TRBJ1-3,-,CASSSLRGVGNTIYF,TGTGCCAGCAGCTCCTTACGGGGGGTCGGAAACACCATATATTTT
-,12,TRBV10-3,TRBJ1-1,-,CAISGGGGEAFF,TGTGCCATCAGTGGGGGGGGAGGGGAGGCTTTCTTT
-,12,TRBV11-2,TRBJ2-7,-,CASSFWSYEQYF,TGTGCCAGCAGCTTTTGGAGTTACGAGCAGTACTTC
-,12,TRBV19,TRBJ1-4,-,CASRQGNEKLFF,TGTGCCAGTCGGCAGGGGAACGAAAAACTGTTTTTT
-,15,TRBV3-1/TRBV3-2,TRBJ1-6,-,CASSPRGSYNSPLHF,TGTGCCAGCAGCCCCCGCGGCTCCTATAATTCACCCCTCCACTTT
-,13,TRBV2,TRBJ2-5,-,CASRGGGRETQYF,TGTGCCAGCAGGGGAGGGGGTCGGGAGACCCAGTACTTC
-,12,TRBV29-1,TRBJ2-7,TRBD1,CSVGGQGDEQYF,TGCAGCGTTGGTGGACAGGGGGACGAGCAGTACTTC
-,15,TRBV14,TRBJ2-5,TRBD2,CASSRGSGGGETQYF,TGTGCCAGCAGCCGTGGTAGCGGGGGCGGGGAGACCCAGTACTTC
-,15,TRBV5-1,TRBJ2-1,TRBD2,CASSQGLVSYNEQFF,TGCGCCAGCAGCCAAGGACTAGTGTCCTACAATGAGCAGTTCTTC
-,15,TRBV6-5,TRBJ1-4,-,CASRVLASTNEKLFF,TGTGCCAGCAGGGTTCTAGCTTCAACTAATGAAAAACTGTTTTTT
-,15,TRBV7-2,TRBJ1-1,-,CASSLVIGTGTEAFF,TGTGCCAGCAGCTTAGTTATAGGGACTGGCACTGAAGCTTTCTTT
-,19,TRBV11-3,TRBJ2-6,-,CACCLGAGADASGANVLTF,TGTGCCTGCTGCTTAGGCGCAGGGGCCGACGCCTCTGGGGCCAACGTCCTGACTTTC
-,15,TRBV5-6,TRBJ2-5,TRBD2,CASSSGLAGGETQYF,TGTGCCAGCAGCTCAGGACTAGCTGGGGGAGAGACCCAGTACTTC
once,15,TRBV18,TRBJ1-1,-,CASSPLGGVNTEAFF,TGTGCCAGCTCACCACTCGGAGGGGTAAACACTGAAGCTTTCTTT
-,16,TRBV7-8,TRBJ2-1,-,CASSLVGRGRSNEQFF,TGTGCCAGCAGCTTAGTGGGCAGGGGAAGGAGTAATGAGCAGTTCTTC
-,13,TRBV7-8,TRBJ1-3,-,CASSSGGGNTIYF,TGTGCCAGCAGTTCCGGAGGGGGAAACACCATATATTTT
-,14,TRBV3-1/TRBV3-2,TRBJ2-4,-,CASSPGTGEDIQYF,TGTGCCAGCAGCCCCGGCACAGGGGAGGACATTCAGTACTTC
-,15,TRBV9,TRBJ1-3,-,CASSVEFGAGNTIYF,TGTGCCAGCAGCGTAGAGTTCGGGGCTGGAAACACCATATATTTT
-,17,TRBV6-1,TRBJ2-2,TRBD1,CASSVGTDPLGTGELFF,TGTGCCAGCAGTGTTGGGACAGACCCCCTGGGCACCGGGGAGCTGTTTTTT
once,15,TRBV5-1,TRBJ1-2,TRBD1,CASSLDRGSNYGYTF,TGCGCCAGCAGCTTGGACAGGGGGTCTAACTATGGCTACACCTTC
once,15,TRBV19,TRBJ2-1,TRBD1,CASTVSRGRPAEQFF,TGTGCCAGTACGGTGAGCAGGGGGCGCCCGGCGGAGCAGTTCTTC
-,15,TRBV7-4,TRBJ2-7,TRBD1,CASSPRPGQGDEQYF,TGTGCCAGCAGCCCGAGGCCGGGACAGGGAGACGAGCAGTACTTC
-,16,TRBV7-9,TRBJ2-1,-,CASSLAGTFTYNEQFF,TGTGCCAGCAGCTTAGCCGGGACTTTCACGTACAATGAGCAGTTCTTC
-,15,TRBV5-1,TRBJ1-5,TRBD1,CASSIWTGGGQPQHF,TGCGCCAGCAGCATCTGGACAGGGGGAGGACAGCCCCAGCATTTT
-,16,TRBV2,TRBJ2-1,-,CASRGSTRAVGNEQFF,TGTGCCAGCAGAGGGTCGACTAGAGCTGTCGGCAATGAGCAGTTCTTC
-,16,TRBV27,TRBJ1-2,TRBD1,CASSRTLGTGDYGYTF,TGTGCCAGCAGCCGAACCTTGGGGACAGGGGACTATGGCTACACCTTC
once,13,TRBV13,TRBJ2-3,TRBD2,CASSLTGGDTQYF,TGTGCCAGCAGCTTGACCGGGGGGGATACGCAGTATTTT
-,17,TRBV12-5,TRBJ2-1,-,CASGLARNAGQNNEQFF,TGTGCTAGTGGTTTGGCCCGAAACGCCGGACAGAACAATGAGCAGTTCTTC
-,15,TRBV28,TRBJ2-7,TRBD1,CASRPTGQQFYEQYF,TGTGCCAGCAGACCAACGGGACAGCAGTTCTACGAGCAGTACTTC
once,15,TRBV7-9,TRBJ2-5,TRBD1,CASSQTGGVKETQYF,TGTGCCAGCAGCCAAACAGGGGGCGTTAAAGAGACCCAGTACTTC
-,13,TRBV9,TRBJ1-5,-,CASSVGRNQPQHF,TGTGCCAGCAGCGTGGGGCGCAATCAGCCCCAGCATTTT
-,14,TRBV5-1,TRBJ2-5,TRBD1,CASRSGGQQETQYF,TGCGCCAGCAGGTCAGGGGGACAGCAAGAGACCCAGTACTTC
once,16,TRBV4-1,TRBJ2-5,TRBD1,CASSPGDRVGQETQYF,TGCGCCAGCAGCCCAGGGGACAGGGTTGGACAAGAGACCCAGTACTTC
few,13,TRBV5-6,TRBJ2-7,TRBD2,CASSSSGSYEQYF,TGTGCCAGCAGCTCCAGCGGGAGCTACGAGCAGTACTTC
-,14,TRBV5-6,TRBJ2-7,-,CASSLLSGNYEQYF,TGTGCCAGCAGCTTGCTGTCAGGGAACTACGAGCAGTACTTC
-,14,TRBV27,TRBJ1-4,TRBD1,CASSSQGAGEKLFF,TGTGCCAGCAGTTCACAGGGGGCCGGTGAAAAACTGTTTTTT
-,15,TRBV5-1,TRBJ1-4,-,CASSLAPRGDEKLFF,TGCGCCAGCAGCTTGGCCCCGCGCGGGGATGAAAAACTGTTTTTT
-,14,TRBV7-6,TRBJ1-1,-,CASSSGQGDTEAFF,TGTGCCAGCAGCTCTGGGCAGGGCGACACTGAAGCTTTCTTT
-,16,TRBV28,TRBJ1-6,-,CASVKGRERYNSPLHF,TGTGCCAGCGTAAAGGGGAGGGAACGTTATAATTCACCCCTCCACTTT
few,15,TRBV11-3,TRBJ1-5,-,CASSFDIYSNQPQHF,TGTGCCAGCAGCTTTGACATTTATAGCAATCAGCCCCAGCATTTT
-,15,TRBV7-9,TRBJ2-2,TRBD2,CASSRLAGSTGELFF,TGTGCCAGCAGTCGACTAGCGGGAAGCACCGGGGAGCTGTTTTTT
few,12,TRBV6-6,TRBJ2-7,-,CASTQGRHEQYF,TGTGCCAGCACTCAGGGGCGCCACGAGCAGTACTTC
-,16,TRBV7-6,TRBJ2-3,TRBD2,CASSPGLAGGGDTQYF,TGTGCCAGCAGCCCAGGACTAGCGGGGGGAGGAGATACGCAGTATTTT